Listed below are T cell receptor beta chains from one sample, sequenced in a study of T cells after yellow fever vaccination. One entry per CDR3 protein results from TCRdb running MiXCR on the 5' RACE reads. The repertoire includes hundreds of thousands of distinct CDR3 sequences, just over 20% of them detected once, and about a sixth sits in the top ten. Here the sequenced sample was PBMCs, taken 20 to 25 days after the first yellow fever vaccination. Receptor source: a man younger than 35 who received the YFV17D yellow fever vaccine. The CDR3 runs from the conserved cysteine through the conserved F or W. D genes are given only for firm matches. Clone size is not always given. Where it is, it says once, few, many or a class for expanded clones.

CDR3 protein	CDR3 DNA	D gene	clone size	J gene	V gene
CASSRRGGAGNSPLHF	TGTGCCAGTAGTAGAAGAGGGGGCGCGGGGAATTCACCCCTCCACTTT	TRBD1	few	TRBJ1-6	TRBV19
CASAGGNQPQHF	TGTGCCTCCGCGGGAGGGAATCAGCCCCAGCATTTT	.	.	TRBJ1-5	TRBV2
CASSLSGGGQYEQYF	TGTGCCAGCAGCTTATCCGGCGGGGGGCAGTACGAGCAGTACTTC	TRBD2	many	TRBJ2-7	TRBV7-6
CASSSQGSSYNEQFF	TGCGCCAGCAGCTCACAGGGGAGCTCCTACAATGAGCAGTTCTTC	TRBD1	few	TRBJ2-1	TRBV5-1
CAISTTGGGNIQYF	TGTGCCATCAGCACGACAGGGGGGGGAAACATTCAGTACTTC	TRBD1	many	TRBJ2-4	TRBV10-3
CASSQDSQETQYF	TGCGCCAGCAGCCAGGACTCTCAAGAGACCCAGTACTTC	.	many	TRBJ2-5	TRBV4-1
CASSQDGRGRETQYF	TGCGCCAGCAGCCAAGATGGGCGGGGCCGGGAGACCCAGTACTTC	.	few	TRBJ2-5	TRBV4-3
CASSSRGSPETQYF	TGCGCCAGCAGCTCTCGGGGCTCACCCGAGACCCAGTACTTC	.	.	TRBJ2-5	TRBV5-1
CASTPTSGVLLDTDTQYF	TGTGCCAGCACCCCGACTAGCGGGGTCCTTCTCGACACAGATACGCAGTATTTT	TRBD2	.	TRBJ2-3	TRBV6-2/TRBV6-3
CASSLWGDTEAFF	TGCGCCAGCAGCTTGTGGGGAGACACTGAAGCTTTCTTT	.	.	TRBJ1-1	TRBV5-1
CASSPPRSREQYF	TGTGCCAGCTCACCGCCTCGCTCAAGGGAGCAGTACTTC	.	.	TRBJ2-7	TRBV18
CAISESPPGQKNTEAFF	TGTGCCATCAGTGAGTCGCCTCCGGGACAGAAGAACACTGAAGCTTTCTTT	TRBD1	.	TRBJ1-1	TRBV10-3
CASSQESQGPQYF	TGTGCCAGCAGCCAAGAGTCGCAGGGGCCCCAGTACTTC	.	few	TRBJ2-5	TRBV3-1
CASSLGPSGGAGTDTQYF	TGCGCCAGCAGCTTGGGTCCTAGCGGGGGGGCAGGGACAGATACGCAGTATTTT	TRBD2	few	TRBJ2-3	TRBV5-1
CASSVEGQGYTEAFF	TGTGCCAGCAGCGTAGAGGGGCAGGGCTACACTGAAGCTTTCTTT	.	.	TRBJ1-1	TRBV9
CAISATHNEQFF	TGTGCCATCAGTGCGACTCACAATGAGCAGTTCTTC	.	few	TRBJ2-1	TRBV10-3
CSVEGDSGGVSYEQYF	TGCAGCGTTGAAGGGGACAGCGGTGGAGTATCCTACGAGCAGTACTTC	TRBD1	few	TRBJ2-7	TRBV29-1
CSARTGRGPYEQYF	TGCAGTGCTCGCACGGGACGGGGACCCTACGAGCAGTACTTC	.	.	TRBJ2-7	TRBV20-1
CSARWGNYNEQFF	TGCAGTGCTAGGTGGGGGAACTACAATGAGCAGTTCTTC	.	.	TRBJ2-1	TRBV20-1
CAISEVTSGGYQETQYF	TGTGCCATCAGTGAGGTGACTAGCGGGGGGTACCAAGAGACCCAGTACTTC	TRBD2	.	TRBJ2-5	TRBV10-3
CASSLVQGAEGWSGYTF	TGTGCCAGCAGCTTAGTACAGGGGGCGGAAGGTTGGTCTGGCTACACCTTC	TRBD1	.	TRBJ1-2	TRBV5-5
CASSQPSGGKIISEKLFF	TGCGCCAGCAGCCAACCTTCCGGTGGCAAGATAATCAGTGAAAAACTGTTTTTT	.	few	TRBJ1-4	TRBV4-1
CASSFNGQSSSYNSPLHF	TGTGCCAGCAGCTTTAACGGTCAGTCCAGCTCCTATAATTCACCCCTCCACTTT	.	.	TRBJ1-6	TRBV5-6
CASSRPGFDEQFF	TGTGCCAGCAGTCGACCAGGGTTCGATGAGCAGTTCTTC	.	few	TRBJ2-1	TRBV25-1
CASSQTVSSGDQETQYF	TGCGCCAGCAGCCAAACCGTCTCTTCCGGGGACCAAGAGACCCAGTACTTC	.	.	TRBJ2-5	TRBV4-3
CASSFYVRVLRETQYF	TGCGCCAGCAGCTTTTACGTTAGGGTTCTACGGGAGACCCAGTACTTC	.	.	TRBJ2-5	TRBV5-1
CSARRVGPLAQYF	TGCAGTGCACGTAGAGTGGGTCCCCTCGCCCAGTACTTC	.	.	TRBJ2-5	TRBV20-1
CASNGTGEFNYGYTF	TGTGCCAGCAACGGGACAGGGGAATTTAACTATGGCTACACCTTC	TRBD1	few	TRBJ1-2	TRBV6-1
CASSFGTSKETQYF	TGCGCCAGCAGCTTCGGGACTAGCAAAGAGACCCAGTACTTC	TRBD2	few	TRBJ2-5	TRBV5-1
CASRAGGLETQYF	TGTGCCAGCAGAGCGGGGGGCCTGGAGACCCAGTACTTC	TRBD2	few	TRBJ2-5	TRBV12-3/TRBV12-4
CASSPDRGGRYEQFF	TGCGCCAGCAGCCCCGACAGGGGTGGAAGGTATGAGCAGTTCTTC	TRBD1	.	TRBJ2-1	TRBV5-1
CASSQGASGAYEQYF	TGTGCCAGCAGCCAGGGGGCTAGCGGAGCCTACGAGCAGTACTTC	.	.	TRBJ2-7	TRBV7-3
CAISVMRGPANTGELFF	TGTGCCATCAGTGTGATGCGGGGCCCCGCGAACACCGGGGAGCTGTTTTTT	.	.	TRBJ2-2	TRBV10-3
CASSLGGAGGTGELFF	TGTGCCAGCAGCTTGGGTGGAGCGGGGGGCACCGGGGAGCTGTTTTTT	TRBD2	.	TRBJ2-2	TRBV5-6
CASSRDLRGSYGYTF	TGTGCCAGCAGCCGGGACTTACGAGGCAGCTATGGCTACACCTTC	.	.	TRBJ1-2	TRBV27